A selection of T cell receptor beta chains follows, all from one sample in a study of beta chain features in type 1 diabetes. TCRdb's table, derived via immunoSEQ multiplex PCR, lists solely in-frame clones and lacks some. The sample shows around 300,000 clones, about 10% of them seen only once. The sequenced material came from naive CD4+ T cells from blood. These receptors were obtained from a woman between 25 and 40 years old in good health. The CDR3 runs from the conserved cysteine through the conserved F or W. A D gene is named only where the DNA matches it firmly. Expanded clones are given a class, and other clones once, few, many or no size at all.

TRBV18	NA	TRBJ1-4	few	CASSPTQGRDEKLFF	TGTGCCAGCTCACCAACGCAGGGGAGGGATGAAAAACTGTTTTTT
TRBV19	TRBD1	TRBJ1-5	few	CASRAGTGSHQPQHF	TGTGCCAGCCGTGCTGGGACAGGGAGTCATCAGCCCCAGCATTTT
TRBV2	NA	TRBJ2-1	NA	CASSAEGSGYNEQFF	TGTGCCAGCAGCGCGGAAGGTAGCGGCTACAATGAGCAGTTCTTC
TRBV7-9	NA	TRBJ1-5	few	CASSRDLAGGNQPQHF	TGTGCCAGCAGCCGAGACCTGGCGGGTGGCAATCAGCCCCAGCATTTT
TRBV28	TRBD2	TRBJ2-5	NA	CASSLPGTSGGRETQYF	TGTGCCAGCAGTTTACCGGGGACTAGCGGGGGACGGGAGACCCAGTACTTC
TRBV27	NA	TRBJ2-1	few	CASSLSGDEQFF	TGTGCCAGCAGTTTATCCGGGGATGAGCAGTTCTTC
TRBV15	TRBD1	TRBJ2-5	few	CATRTGTEETQYF	TGTGCCACCAGAACCGGGACAGAAGAGACCCAGTACTTC
TRBV5-1	TRBD1	TRBJ2-1	NA	CASSSGQGGYNEQFF	TGCGCCAGCAGCTCAGGACAGGGCGGGTACAATGAGCAGTTCTTC
TRBV28	TRBD1	TRBJ1-2	NA	CASRTGGGGYTF	TGTGCCAGCAGGACAGGGGGCGGGGGCTACACCTTC
TRBV7-2	NA	TRBJ1-1	NA	CASSFISLGAFF	TGTGCCAGCAGCTTTATTAGTCTCGGGGCTTTCTTT
TRBV7-3	TRBD2	TRBJ2-2	NA	CASSSREGQNTGELFF	TGTGCCAGCAGCTCTCGGGAGGGCCAGAACACCGGGGAGCTGTTTTTT
TRBV9	NA	TRBJ2-2	few	CASSASVATGLNTGELFF	TGTGCCAGCAGCGCAAGTGTCGCTACAGGCCTTAACACCGGGGAGCTGTTTTTT
TRBV29-1	NA	TRBJ2-3	few	CSVDSRTSTDTQYF	TGCAGCGTTGATAGCAGAACTAGCACAGATACGCAGTATTTT
TRBV7-2	TRBD2	TRBJ2-5	few	CASSSSGIETQYF	TGTGCCAGCAGCTCTAGCGGGATTGAGACCCAGTACTTC
TRBV7-6	TRBD2	TRBJ2-2	NA	CASSSPGLAGAGELFF	TGTGCCAGCAGCTCGCCGGGACTAGCGGGAGCGGGGGAGCTGTTTTTT
TRBV5-1	TRBD2	TRBJ2-3	NA	CASSLVGLDTDTQYF	TGCGCCAGCAGCTTGGTAGGACTAGATACAGATACGCAGTATTTT
TRBV7-8	TRBD2	TRBJ2-3	few	CASSPTSGSSTDTQYF	TGTGCCAGCAGCCCAACTAGCGGGTCGAGCACAGATACGCAGTATTTT
TRBV29-1	TRBD1	TRBJ2-5	NA	CSANRGREAQYF	TGCAGCGCAAACAGGGGGCGCGAAGCCCAGTACTTC
TRBV7-2	NA	TRBJ2-7	NA	CASSPGAPYEQYF	TGTGCCAGCAGCCCGGGAGCCCCCTACGAGCAGTACTTC
TRBV23-1	NA	TRBJ2-6	NA	CASSQSTGPTSSGANVLTF	TGCGCCAGCAGTCAATCGACGGGTCCCACCTCTTCTGGGGCCAACGTCCTGACTTTC
TRBV19	NA	TRBJ2-1	NA	CASSTGTRTNEQFF	TGTGCCAGTAGTACCGGGACTCGCACCAATGAGCAGTTCTTC
TRBV5-4	TRBD1	TRBJ2-7	few	CASSLVRQGADEQYF	TGTGCCAGCAGCTTGGTTCGGCAGGGGGCCGACGAGCAGTACTTC
TRBV29-1	NA	TRBJ1-1	NA	CSGGEPNTEAFF	TGCAGCGGGGGGGAGCCGAACACTGAAGCTTTCTTT
TRBV6-5	NA	TRBJ2-6	few	CASSGLGANVLTF	TGTGCCAGCAGTGGGCTTGGGGCCAACGTCCTGACTTTC
TRBV18	NA	TRBJ1-5	few	CASSPGGDQPQHF	TGTGCCAGCTCACCAGGCGGGGATCAGCCCCAGCATTTT
TRBV5-1	NA	TRBJ1-4	NA	CASSLALATANEKLFF	TGCGCCAGCAGCTTGGCCTTAGCGACCGCTAATGAAAAACTGTTTTTT
TRBV29-1	NA	TRBJ2-1	few	CSAAGPRGEQFF	TGCAGCGCTGCCGGGCCCCGGGGTGAGCAGTTCTTC
TRBV18	TRBD1	TRBJ2-7	few	CASSATRDSAYEQYF	TGTGCCAGCTCAGCCACCCGGGACAGCGCCTACGAGCAGTACTTC
TRBV5-4	NA	TRBJ2-3	few	CASSLGDTHGTQYF	TGTGCCAGCAGCTTGGGCGACACCCACGGTACGCAGTATTTT
TRBV29-1	NA	TRBJ2-7	few	CSVGGPREQYF	TGCAGCGTTGGAGGCCCCCGCGAGCAGTACTTC
TRBV29-1	TRBD2	TRBJ2-7	few	CSVVTSGSSYEQYF	TGCAGCGTCGTTACTAGCGGAAGCTCCTACGAGCAGTACTTC